A single sample gave rise to the 9 T cell receptor beta chains below, sequenced in a study of blood T cells in healthy people across ages. The authors ran a second PCR of roughly 6 to 12 cycles using a sample-barcoded 5' primer and a J-beta primer mix. In TCRdb, the 5' RACE reads were re-called with MiXCR into one record per CDR3 protein. The sample has some 1.5 million distinct CDR3 sequences, 28% seen once; the top ten hold 6.5% to 8.5%. The sequenced sample consisted of blood. These receptors were obtained from a woman aged 25 to 45 in good health.

This clonotype was observed at least ten times. The CDR3 nucleotides are TGTGCCAGCAGTTTGACCAATCAAGAGACCCAGTACTTC. Amino acid sequence: CASSLTNQETQYF. V gene TRBV27 combines with J gene TRBJ2-5; D uncertain. Trimming took off 3 bases at V and 2 bases at J, with 7 bases between the two ends. The CDR3 has 13 residues. From germline, CDR1 is MNHEY and CDR2 SMNVEV (reference sequence).

This clonotype has a handful of counts. The genes are TRBV3-1 and TRBJ2-3; D ambiguous. Germline V lookup: CDR1 LGHDT, CDR2 YNNKEL (reference sequence). There are 16 residues in the CDR3. Trimming removed 0 bases from V and 1 base from J, with 11 bases in between. Here the CDR3 reads CASSQDLEQGTDTQYF. The CDR3, as DNA: TGTGCCAGCAGCCAAGATCTGGAGCAGGGCACAGATACGCAGTATTTT.

Points on this clonotype: At one end, the junction sequence differs from germline, possibly due to a read error. V is TRBV25-1 and J is TRBJ1-5; D might be TRBD1 (5 bases). This CDR3 has 13 residues. Germline-derived CDR1 and CDR2 are MGHDK and SYGVNS. CDR3 in DNA: TGTGCCAGCAGGGGGGGAGTCAATCGGCCCCAGCATTTT. It specifies CASRGGVNRPQHF.

The chain couples TRBV24-1 to TRBJ1-1; 7 nucleotides agree with TRBD1. V trimming: 7 bases; J trimming: 1 base; junction bases outside the gene matches: 8. This CDR3 is 15 amino acids long. Looked up from germline, CDR1 is KGHDR and CDR2 is SFDVKD. CDR3 residues: CATRGHSGGNTEAFF. CDR3 coding DNA: TGTGCCACCAGGGGACACTCAGGGGGGAACACTGAAGCTTTCTTT.

This clonotype has only a few counts. The genes are TRBV11-2 and TRBJ1-2; tentative D call: TRBD1 (5 bases). The CDR3 sequence is 11 residues long. CDR1 SGHAT and CDR2 FQNNGV come from the germline V gene. Trimming removed 9 bases at V and 7 bases at J, with 12 bases between. Written as DNA, the CDR3 is TGTGCCAGTTATCATGGGGGTGGCTACACCTTC. Its translation is CASYHGGGYTF.

About this clonotype: Compared with germline, one end of the junction differs, possibly owing to a read error. The chain couples TRBV29-1 to TRBJ1-2; 9 bases match TRBD1. CDR1 SQVTM and CDR2 ANQGSEA come from the germline V gene. The CDR3 loop spans 18 amino acids. In DNA form, the CDR3 reads TGCAGCGTCGAAGTGCCCTGGACCGGGACAGGGATAATCTATGGCTACACCTTC. Its translation: CSVEVPWTGTGIIYGYTF.

This clonotype was detected only a few times. This sequence joins TRBV29-1 and TRBJ1-1; unclear D gene. Germline lookup yields CDR1 SQVTM and CDR2 ANQGSEA. V shed 3 bases and J shed 5 bases, with 13 bases lying between them. The CDR3 contains 13 residues. CDR3 protein: CSVEGMEDTEAFF. The CDR3 DNA reads TGCAGCGTTGAGGGGATGGAGGATACTGAAGCTTTCTTT. The complete variable domain, with remaining parts taken from reference TRBV29-1 and TRBJ1-1, reads SAVISQKPSRDICQRGTSLTIQCQVDSQVTMMFWYRQQPGQSLTLIATANQGSEATYESGFVIDKFPISRPNLTFSTLTVSNMSPEDSSIYLCSVEGMEDTEAFFGQGTRLTVV.

Note on this clonotype: Just one base apart from a much larger clone, this may be a read error. The chain is built from TRBV20-1 and TRBJ2-7, with 7 bases lining up with TRBD2. The CDR3 extends over 12 amino acids. The germline V gene has CDR1 DFQATT and CDR2 SNEGSKA (reference sequence). CDR3 protein: CSGRGDEGEQYF. CDR3 DNA: TGCAGCGGCCGGGGGGATGAGGGCGAGCAGTACTTC.

The V gene is TRBV12-3 or TRBV12-4, the J gene TRBJ2-3; 16 positions match TRBD2. After removal of 0 bases from V and 6 bases from J, the junction contained 6 bases not matched to a gene. This CDR3 has 18 amino acids. The CDR3 nucleotides read TGTGCCAGCAGTTTAGCGGCGGGACTAGCGGGAGGGCAGGATACGCAGTATTTT. The encoded protein is CASSLAAGLAGGQDTQYF.